This T cell receptor (beta chain) was retrieved from a study of early T cells in non-severe SARS-CoV-2 infection. This clonotype showed up many times. The library protocol tagged individual cDNA molecules with unique molecular identifiers. TCRdb processed the 5' RACE reads anew with MiXCR; each CDR3 protein has one entry. The table shows about 79,000 distinct CDR3 sequences, with around 11% occurring only once. The V gene end was trimmed by 5 bases and the J gene end by 4 bases; junction bases not matched to a gene: 6. This CDR3 is built from 14 residues. The V gene's germline CDR1 is MNHEY and CDR2 SMNVEV (reference sequence).

This rearrangement joins TRBV27 to TRBJ2-7; TRBD2 agrees at 9 bases. Specimen: whole blood. The clonotype comes from an adult who was a healthcare worker with PCR-confirmed SARS-CoV-2 infection or an uninfected control (not recorded which). CDR3 protein: CASSRAGGRYEQYF. For the CDR3, the DNA is TGTGCCAGCAGTCGAGCGGGGGGCCGTTACGAGCAGTACTTC.